Described below is a single TCR beta chain sequence and its context. The data stem from a study of T cell changes during pregnancy in multiple sclerosis. There are 18 residues in the CDR3. Germline V lookup: CDR1 SGDLS, CDR2 YYNGEE. V lost 0 bases, J lost 0 bases, and 7 bases stayed unmatched. Sequencing was performed with immunoSEQ multiplex PCR; in TCRdb, only in-frame clones are kept and a portion is missing. The table has some 30,000 clones, approximately 88% seen once. This sequence joins TRBV9 and TRBJ2-1; TRBD2 matches 9 bases. Source: CD8+ T cells from peripheral blood mononuclear cells, taken before pregnancy. This receptor was identified in a female donor with multiple sclerosis, enrolled in a pregnancy study. In DNA, the CDR3 is TGTGCCAGCAGCGTAGGAGCGGGAGGTCCCAACTCCTACAATGAGCAGTTCTTC. Translating gives CASSVGAGGPNSYNEQFF.